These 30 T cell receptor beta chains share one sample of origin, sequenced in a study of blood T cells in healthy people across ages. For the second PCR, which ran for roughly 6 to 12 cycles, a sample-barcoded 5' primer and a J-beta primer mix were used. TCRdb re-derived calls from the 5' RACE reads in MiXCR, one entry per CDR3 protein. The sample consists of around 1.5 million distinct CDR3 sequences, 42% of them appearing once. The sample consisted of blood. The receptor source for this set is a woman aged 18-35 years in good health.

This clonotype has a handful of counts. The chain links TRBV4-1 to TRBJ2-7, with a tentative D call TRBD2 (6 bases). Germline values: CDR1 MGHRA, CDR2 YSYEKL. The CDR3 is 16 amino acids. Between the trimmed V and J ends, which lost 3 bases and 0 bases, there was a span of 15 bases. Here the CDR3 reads CASSQPRDSHSYEQYF. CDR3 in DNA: TGCGCCAGCAGCCAGCCCAGGGACTCCCACTCCTACGAGCAGTACTTC.

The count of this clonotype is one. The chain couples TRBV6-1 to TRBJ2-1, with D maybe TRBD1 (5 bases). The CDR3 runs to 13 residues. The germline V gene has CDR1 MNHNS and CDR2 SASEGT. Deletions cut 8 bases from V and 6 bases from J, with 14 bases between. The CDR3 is CASHKKGFNEQFF. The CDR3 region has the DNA TGTGCCAGCCACAAGAAGGGGTTCAATGAGCAGTTCTTC.

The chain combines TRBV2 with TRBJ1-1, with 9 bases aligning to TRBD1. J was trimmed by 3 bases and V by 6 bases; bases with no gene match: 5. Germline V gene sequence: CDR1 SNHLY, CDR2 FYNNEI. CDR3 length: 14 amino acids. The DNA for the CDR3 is TGTGCCAGCAGCCGGGACAGGGAGTACACTGAAGCTTTCTTT. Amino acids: CASSRDREYTEAFF. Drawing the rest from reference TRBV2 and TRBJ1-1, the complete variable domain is EPEVTQTPSHQVTQMGQEVILRCVPISNHLYFYWYRQILGQKVEFLVSFYNNEISEKSEIFDDQFSVERPDGSNFTLKIRSTKLEDSAMYFCASSRDREYTEAFFGQGTRLTVV.

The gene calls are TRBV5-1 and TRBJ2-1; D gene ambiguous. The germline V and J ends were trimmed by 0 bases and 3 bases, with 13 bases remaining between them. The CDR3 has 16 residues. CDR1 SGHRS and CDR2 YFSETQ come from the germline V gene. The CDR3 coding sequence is TGCGCCAGCAGCTTGGAGGGCCCCCCCCTCTACAATGAGCAGTTCTTC. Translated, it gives CASSLEGPPLYNEQFF.

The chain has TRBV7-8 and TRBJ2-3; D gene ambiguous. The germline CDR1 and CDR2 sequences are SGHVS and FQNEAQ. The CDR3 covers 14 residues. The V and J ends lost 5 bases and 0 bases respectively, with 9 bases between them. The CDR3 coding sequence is TGTGCCAGCAGCCGGGCGGCTAGCACAGATACGCAGTATTTT. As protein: CASSRAASTDTQYF.

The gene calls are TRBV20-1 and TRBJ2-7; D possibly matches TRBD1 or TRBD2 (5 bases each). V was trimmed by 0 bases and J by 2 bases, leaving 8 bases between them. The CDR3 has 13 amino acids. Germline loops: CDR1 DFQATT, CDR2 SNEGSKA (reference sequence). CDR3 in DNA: TGCAGTGCTAGAGATCAGGGACCCTACGAGCAGTACTTC. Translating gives CSARDQGPYEQYF.

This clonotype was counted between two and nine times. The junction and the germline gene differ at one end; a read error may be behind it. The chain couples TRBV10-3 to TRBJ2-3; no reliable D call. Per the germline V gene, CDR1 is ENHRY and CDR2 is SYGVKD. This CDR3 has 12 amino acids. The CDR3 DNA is TGTGCCATCAGGGAGTCTTCAGATACGCAGTATTTT. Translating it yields CAIRESSDTQYF.

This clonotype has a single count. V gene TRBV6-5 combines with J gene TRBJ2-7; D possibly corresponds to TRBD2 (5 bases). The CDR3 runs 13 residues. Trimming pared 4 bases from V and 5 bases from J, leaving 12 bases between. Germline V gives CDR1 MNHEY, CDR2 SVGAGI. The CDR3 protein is CASSCSGYDEQYF. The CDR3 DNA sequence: TGTGCCAGCAGTTGCTCGGGGTATGACGAGCAGTACTTC.

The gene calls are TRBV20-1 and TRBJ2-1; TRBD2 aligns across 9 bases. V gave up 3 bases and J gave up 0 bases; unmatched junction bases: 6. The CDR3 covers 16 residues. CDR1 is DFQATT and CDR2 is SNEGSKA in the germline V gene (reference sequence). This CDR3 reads CSASPLSGSSYNEQFF. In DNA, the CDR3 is TGCAGTGCTAGCCCCCTTAGCGGGAGCTCCTACAATGAGCAGTTCTTC.

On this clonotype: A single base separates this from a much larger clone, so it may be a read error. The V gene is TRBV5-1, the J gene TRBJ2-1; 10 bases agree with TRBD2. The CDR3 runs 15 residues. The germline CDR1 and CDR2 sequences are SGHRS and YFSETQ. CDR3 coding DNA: TGCACCAGCAGCGAGAGCGGGGGGGCCTACAATGAGCAGTTCTTC. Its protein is CTSSESGGAYNEQFF.

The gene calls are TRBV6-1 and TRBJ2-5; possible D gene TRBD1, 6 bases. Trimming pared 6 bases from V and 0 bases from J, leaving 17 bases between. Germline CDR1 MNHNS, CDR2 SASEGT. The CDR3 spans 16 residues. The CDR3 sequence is CASSPGDRIYQETQYF. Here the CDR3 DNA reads TGTGCCAGCAGCCCAGGGGACCGAATCTACCAAGAGACCCAGTACTTC.

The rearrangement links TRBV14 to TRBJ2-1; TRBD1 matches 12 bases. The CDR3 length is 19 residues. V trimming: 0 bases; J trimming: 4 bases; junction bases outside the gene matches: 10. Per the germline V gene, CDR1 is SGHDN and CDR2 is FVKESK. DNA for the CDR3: TGTGCCAGCAGCCAAGATGATCCGGGACAGGGGGCGCTGTACAATGAGCAGTTCTTC. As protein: CASSQDDPGQGALYNEQFF.

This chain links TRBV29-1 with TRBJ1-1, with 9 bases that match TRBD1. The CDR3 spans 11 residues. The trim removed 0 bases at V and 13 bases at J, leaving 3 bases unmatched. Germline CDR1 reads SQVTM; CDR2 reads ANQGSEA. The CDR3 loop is CSVEEGQGSFF. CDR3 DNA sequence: TGCAGCGTTGAAGAGGGACAGGGCAGTTTCTTT.

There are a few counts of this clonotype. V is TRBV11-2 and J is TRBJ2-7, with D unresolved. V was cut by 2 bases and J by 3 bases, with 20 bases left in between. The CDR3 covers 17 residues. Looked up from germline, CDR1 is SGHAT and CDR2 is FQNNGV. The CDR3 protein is CASSLSFRRGYLYEQYF. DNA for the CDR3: TGTGCCAGCAGCTTATCATTCAGGCGCGGCTACCTCTACGAGCAGTACTTC.

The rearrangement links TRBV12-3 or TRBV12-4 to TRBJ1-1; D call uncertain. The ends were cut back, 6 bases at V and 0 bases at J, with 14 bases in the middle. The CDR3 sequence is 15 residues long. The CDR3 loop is CASSLRLGMNTEAFF. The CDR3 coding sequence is TGTGCCAGCAGCTTAAGGCTTGGTATGAACACTGAAGCTTTCTTT.

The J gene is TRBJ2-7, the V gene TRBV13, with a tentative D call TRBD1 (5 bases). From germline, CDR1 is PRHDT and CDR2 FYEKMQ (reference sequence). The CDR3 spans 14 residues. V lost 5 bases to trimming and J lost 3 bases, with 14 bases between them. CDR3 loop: CASSGAHRGYEQYF. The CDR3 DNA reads TGTGCCAGCAGCGGAGCCCATAGGGGCTACGAGCAGTACTTC.

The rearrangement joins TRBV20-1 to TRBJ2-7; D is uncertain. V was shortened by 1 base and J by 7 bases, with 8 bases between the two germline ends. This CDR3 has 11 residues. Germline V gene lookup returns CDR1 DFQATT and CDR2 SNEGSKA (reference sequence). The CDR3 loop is CSARGIGEQYF. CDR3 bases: TGCAGTGCTAGAGGTATCGGGGAGCAGTACTTC.

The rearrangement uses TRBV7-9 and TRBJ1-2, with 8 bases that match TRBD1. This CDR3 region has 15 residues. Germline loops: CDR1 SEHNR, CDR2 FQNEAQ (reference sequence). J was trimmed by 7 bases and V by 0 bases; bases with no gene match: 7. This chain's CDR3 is CASSLAEDRESGYTF. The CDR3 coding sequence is TGTGCCAGCAGCTTAGCGGAGGACAGGGAGTCTGGCTACACCTTC.

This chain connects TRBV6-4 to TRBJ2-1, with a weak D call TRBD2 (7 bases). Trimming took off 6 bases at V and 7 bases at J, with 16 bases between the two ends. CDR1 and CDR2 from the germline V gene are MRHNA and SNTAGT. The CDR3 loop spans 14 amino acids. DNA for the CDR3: TGTGCCAGCAGACAGACGGGGGGCTCAAATGAGCAGTTCTTC. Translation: CASRQTGGSNEQFF.

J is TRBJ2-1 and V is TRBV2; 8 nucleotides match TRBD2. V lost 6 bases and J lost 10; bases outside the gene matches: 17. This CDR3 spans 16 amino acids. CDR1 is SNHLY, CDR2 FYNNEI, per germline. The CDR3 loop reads CASRETSGASPYEQFF. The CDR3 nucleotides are TGTGCCAGCAGGGAAACTAGCGGAGCATCTCCCTACGAGCAGTTCTTC.

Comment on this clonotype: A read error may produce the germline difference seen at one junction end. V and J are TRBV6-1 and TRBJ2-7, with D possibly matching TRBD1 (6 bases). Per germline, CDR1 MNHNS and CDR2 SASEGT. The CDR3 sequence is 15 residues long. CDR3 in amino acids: CTSSEAPGVSYEQYF. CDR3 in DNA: TGTACCAGCAGTGAAGCCCCAGGGGTCTCCTACGAGCAGTACTTC.

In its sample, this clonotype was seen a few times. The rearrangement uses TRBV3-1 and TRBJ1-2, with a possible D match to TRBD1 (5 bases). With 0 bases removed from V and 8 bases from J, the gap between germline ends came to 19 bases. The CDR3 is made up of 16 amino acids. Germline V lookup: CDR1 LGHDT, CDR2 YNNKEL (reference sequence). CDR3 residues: CASSQDSAGGRTGYTF. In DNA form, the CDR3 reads TGTGCCAGCAGCCAAGATAGTGCGGGGGGAAGGACGGGCTACACCTTC. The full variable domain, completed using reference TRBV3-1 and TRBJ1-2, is DTAVSQTPKYLVTQMGNDKSIKCEQNLGHDTMYWYKQDSKKFLKIMFSYNNKELIINETVPNRFSPKSPDKAHLNLHINSLELGDSAVYFCASSQDSAGGRTGYTFGSGTRLTVV.

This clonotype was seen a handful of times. The DNA of the CDR3 is TGTGCCAGCAGTCCGGACCTTAAGGAGACCCAGTACTTC. It encodes CASSPDLKETQYF. The chain recombines TRBV2 with TRBJ2-5; D ambiguous. The CDR3 covers 13 residues. The germline V and J ends were trimmed by 5 bases and 5 bases, with 12 bases remaining between them. Germline V gene lookup returns CDR1 SNHLY and CDR2 FYNNEI.

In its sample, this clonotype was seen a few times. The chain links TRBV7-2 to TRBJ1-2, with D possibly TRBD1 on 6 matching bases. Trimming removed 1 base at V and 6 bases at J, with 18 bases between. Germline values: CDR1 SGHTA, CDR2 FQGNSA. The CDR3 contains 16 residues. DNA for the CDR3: TGTGCCAGCAGCTTAGGCCCCTCCGCAGGGGAGGATGGCTACACCTTC. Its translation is CASSLGPSAGEDGYTF.

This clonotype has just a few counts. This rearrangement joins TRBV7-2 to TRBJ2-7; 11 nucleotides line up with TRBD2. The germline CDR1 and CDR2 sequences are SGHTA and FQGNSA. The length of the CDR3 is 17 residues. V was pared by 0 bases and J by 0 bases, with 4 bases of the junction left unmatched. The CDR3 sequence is CASSLAASGRSSYEQYF. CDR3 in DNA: TGTGCCAGCAGCTTAGCAGCTAGCGGGAGGAGCTCCTACGAGCAGTACTTC.

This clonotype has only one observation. This CDR3 reads CATSRVTGGNSPLHF. The CDR3 DNA reads as TGTGCCACCAGCAGAGTAACAGGGGGTAATTCACCCCTCCACTTT. This chain uses TRBV15 with TRBJ1-6; 8 nucleotides match TRBD1. Germline V gene lookup returns CDR1 LNHNV and CDR2 YYDKDF (reference sequence). Trimming took 1 base from V and 6 from J; bases not matched to a gene: 2. The CDR3 is 15 amino acids.

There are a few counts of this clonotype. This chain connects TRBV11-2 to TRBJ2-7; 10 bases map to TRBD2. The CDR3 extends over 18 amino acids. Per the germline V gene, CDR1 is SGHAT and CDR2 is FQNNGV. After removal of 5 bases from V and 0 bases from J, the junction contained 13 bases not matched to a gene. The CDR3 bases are TGTGCCAGCAGCAAAGATCGGAGGACTAGCGGCAACTCCTACGAGCAGTACTTC. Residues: CASSKDRRTSGNSYEQYF.

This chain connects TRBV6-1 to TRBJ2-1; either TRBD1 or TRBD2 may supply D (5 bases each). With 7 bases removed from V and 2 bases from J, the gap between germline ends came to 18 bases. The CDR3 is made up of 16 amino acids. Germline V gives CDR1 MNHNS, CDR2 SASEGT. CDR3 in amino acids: CASIHRSGHTYNEQFF. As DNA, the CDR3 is TGTGCCAGCATCCACAGGAGCGGCCATACCTACAATGAGCAGTTCTTC.

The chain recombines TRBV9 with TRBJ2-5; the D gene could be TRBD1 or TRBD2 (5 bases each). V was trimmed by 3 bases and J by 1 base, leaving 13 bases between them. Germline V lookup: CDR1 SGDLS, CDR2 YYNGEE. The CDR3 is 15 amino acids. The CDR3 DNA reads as TGTGCCAGCAGCGCCTCCGGGACCGTCCAAGAGACCCAGTACTTC. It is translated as CASSASGTVQETQYF.

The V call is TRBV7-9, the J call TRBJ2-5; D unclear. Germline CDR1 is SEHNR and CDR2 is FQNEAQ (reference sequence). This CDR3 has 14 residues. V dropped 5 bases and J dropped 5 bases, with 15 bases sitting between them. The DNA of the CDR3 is TGTGCCAGCAGCCCGATGGGAACCGGGGAGACCCAGTACTTC. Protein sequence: CASSPMGTGETQYF. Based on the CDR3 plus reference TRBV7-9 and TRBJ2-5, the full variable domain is DTGVSQNPRHKITKRGQNVTFRCDPISEHNRLYWYRQTLGQGPEFLTYFQNEAQLEKSRLLSDRFSAERPKGSFSTLEIQRTEQGDSAMYLCASSPMGTGETQYFGPGTRLLVL.